This record concerns one TCR beta chain sequence. CDR3 length: 14 amino acids. Germline-derived CDR1 and CDR2 are SGHTA and FQGNSA. V dropped 1 base and J dropped 4 bases, with 10 bases sitting between them. Multiplex PCR (32 V and 13 J primers) was used to amplify the TCR beta CDR3. Using its own MiXCR run on the multiplex PCR reads, TCRdb lists one record per CDR3 protein. The sample lists fewer than 25,000 distinct CDR3 sequences; around 28% were seen once. The sample belongs to a study of immune heterogeneity within non-small cell lung tumors. As template, the study used bulk tumor genomic DNA at around 590 ng per sample. The authors collected several far-apart biopsies from each primary tumor during surgery. Untreated, newly diagnosed non-small cell lung cancer patients underwent curative surgery.

This chain uses TRBV7-2 with TRBJ1-2, with TRBD1 as a possible D gene (6 bases). The receptor was isolated from a man aged 35 to 55 with non-small cell lung cancer. The source material was lung tumor tissue. CDR3 nucleotide sequence: TGTGCCAGCAGCTTAGATACAGGGAGCTATGGCTACACCTTC. It yields the protein CASSLDTGSYGYTF.